This T cell receptor (beta chain) was identified during a study of monozygotic twins with inflammatory bowel disease. TCRdb re-called the 5' RACE reads and gives one entry per CDR3 protein, without DNA. This table lists approximately 400,000 distinct CDR3 sequences. CDR3 length: 16 amino acids. The V gene's germline CDR1 is SGHKS and CDR2 YYEKEE (reference sequence). The study, taken as a whole, reports: IBD patients shared fewer clonotypes with other individuals than healthy twins, especially patients with disease activity signs. No difference in repertoire similarity was seen between concordant and discordant twins, possibly because power was limited. IBD-affected twins scored below their healthy co-twins in TCRbeta diversity (inverse Simpson).

On this clonotype itself: Antigen unknown.

The rearrangement joins TRBV5-5 to TRBJ2-7; TCRdb picks TRBD2, but there is no DNA to check that call. Sequencing used blood. The sequence came from a human donor with ulcerative colitis or Crohn's disease, or a healthy co-twin of an affected twin (not recorded which). The CDR3 here is CASSLLQGLGNYEQYF.